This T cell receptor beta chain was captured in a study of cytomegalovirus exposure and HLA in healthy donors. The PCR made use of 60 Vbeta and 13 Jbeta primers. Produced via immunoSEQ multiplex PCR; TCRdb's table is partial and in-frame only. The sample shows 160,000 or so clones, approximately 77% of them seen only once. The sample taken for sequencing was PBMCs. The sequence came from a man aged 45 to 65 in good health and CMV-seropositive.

The CDR3: CASSWDSPQIYGYTF. The DNA for the CDR3 is TGTGCCAGCAGCTGGGACAGCCCCCAAATCTATGGCTACACCTTC. The chain uses TRBV7-9 and TRBJ1-2; 7 positions agree with TRBD1. Germline CDR1 is SEHNR and CDR2 is FQNEAQ (reference sequence). The CDR3 covers 15 residues. With V trimmed by 4 bases and J by 4 bases, 9 bases remained unmatched.